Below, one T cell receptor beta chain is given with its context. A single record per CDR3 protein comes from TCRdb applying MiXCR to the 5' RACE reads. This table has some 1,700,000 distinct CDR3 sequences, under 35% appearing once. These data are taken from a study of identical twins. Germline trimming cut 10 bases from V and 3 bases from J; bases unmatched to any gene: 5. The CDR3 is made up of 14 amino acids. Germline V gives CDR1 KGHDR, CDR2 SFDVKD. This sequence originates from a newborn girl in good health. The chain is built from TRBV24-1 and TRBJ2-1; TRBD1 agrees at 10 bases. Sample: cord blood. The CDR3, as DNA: TGTGCCACGAAAGACAGGGGGCTCTACAATGAGCAGTTCTTC. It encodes CATKDRGLYNEQFF.